The next 5 T cell receptor beta chains were all read from a single sample in a study of Ad26.COV2.S vaccination and SARS-CoV-2 variants. Documented treatment: roughly 18 received Ad26.COV2.S at low or high dose, single or two shots; 5 received placebo; per-sample allocation not given. Material that was analyzed had been drawn on day 63 after the first vaccine or placebo injection. Generated by immunoSEQ multiplex PCR, the TCRdb table keeps only in-frame clones and is missing some. The table lists some 300,000 clones, approximately 86% of them singletons. Here the sequenced sample was peripheral blood, taken in a trial of Ad26.COV2.S vaccine versus placebo. The receptors come from a person aged 18 to 65 who received the Ad26.COV2.S COVID-19 vaccine or a placebo.

The chain has TRBV19 and TRBJ1-2; the D gene is possibly TRBD1 (6 bases). The CDR3 has 15 amino acids. V was pared by 9 bases and J by 4 bases, with 21 bases between. Per the germline V gene, CDR1 is LNHDA and CDR2 is SQIVND (reference sequence). CDR3 sequence reads: CASKPGVTGSYGYTF. The CDR3 nucleotides read TGTGCCAGCAAACCAGGGGTGACGGGGTCCTATGGCTACACCTTC.

The chain uses TRBV6-2 or TRBV6-3 and TRBJ1-1; D uncertain. The CDR3 spans 15 residues. Deletions cut 2 bases from V and 1 base from J, with 11 bases between. Per the germline V gene, CDR1 is MNHEY and CDR2 is SVGEGT. The CDR3 spells CASSYPHDPNTEAFF. DNA of the CDR3: TGTGCCAGCAGTTACCCCCATGATCCGAACACTGAAGCTTTCTTT.

This clone turned up a few times. This chain connects TRBV7-9 to TRBJ2-2; D not resolved. V lost 7 bases and J 4 bases, leaving 13 bases between the germline ends. The CDR3 loop spans 14 amino acids. Looked up from germline, CDR1 is SEHNR and CDR2 is FQNEAQ (reference sequence). CDR3 nucleotides: TGTGCCAGCACCCAGACAAGTTCCACCGGGGAGCTGTTTTTT. This codes for CASTQTSSTGELFF. Filled out from reference TRBV7-9 and TRBJ2-2, the complete variable domain reads DTGVSQNPRHKITKRGQNVTFRCDPISEHNRLYWYRQTLGQGPEFLTYFQNEAQLEKSRLLSDRFSAERPKGSFSTLEIQRTEQGDSAMYLCASTQTSSTGELFFGEGSRLTVL.

This CDR3 is CASSFLGTDTQYF. As DNA, the CDR3 is TGTGCCAGCAGCTTTCTAGGCACAGATACGCAGTATTTT. The V call is TRBV7-9, the J call TRBJ2-3; no clear D gene. CDR1 and CDR2 (germline): SEHNR, FQNEAQ (reference sequence). V dropped 3 bases and J dropped 1 base, with 5 bases sitting between them. This CDR3 comprises 13 residues.

The chain combines TRBV6-1 with TRBJ1-5; D gene uncertain. CDR1 and CDR2 from the germline V gene are MNHNS and SASEGT. CDR3 size: 16 residues. The V and J ends lost 4 bases and 0 bases respectively, with 13 bases between them. In nucleotides, the CDR3 is TGTGCCAGCAGTGCGACACGTCCGCGTAGCAATCAGCCCCAGCATTTT. It codes for CASSATRPRSNQPQHF.